This record concerns one TCR beta chain sequence. What it binds is unknown. Donors were nominally healthy when sampled, though unrecorded immune exposures were likely. The PCR made use of 60 Vbeta and 13 Jbeta primers. How the authors handled the data: There were some 87 million unique TCR beta chains by a later count, and 10 million to 12 million of them were shared. Method: immunoSEQ multiplex PCR; TCRdb's copy keeps in-frame clones and lacks some. Clone size and the V and J calls come from that table; the DNA yielded D and trimming. The repertoire holds more than 95,000 clones, with 15% to 20% as singletons. The CDR3 spans 14 residues. Germline CDR1 is MDHEN and CDR2 is SYDVKM. J gave up 2 bases and V 5 bases, and 5 bases lay outside the gene matches. This entry belongs to a study of cytomegalovirus exposure and HLA in healthy donors. Study-wide results and limits: V segments that were indistinguishable, TRBV6-2 and TRBV6-3 among them, were omitted from analysis. Later work found most CMV-associated TCR beta chains apparently HLA-restricted.

Sample: PBMCs. This chain links TRBV28 with TRBJ2-7; 8 bases are shared with TRBD1. This clonotype was sampled from a female donor in good health and CMV-seropositive. The CDR3 spells CASSGWTGTYEQYF. DNA of the CDR3: TGTGCCAGCAGTGGATGGACAGGGACCTACGAGCAGTACTTC. Looking up the rest from reference TRBV28 and TRBJ2-7 gives the full variable domain: DVKVTQSSRYLVKRTGEKVFLECVQDMDHENMFWYRQDPGLGLRLIYFSYDVKMKEKGDIPEGYSVSREKKERFSLILESASTNQTSMYLCASSGWTGTYEQYFGPGTRLTVT.